This TCR beta chain was sequenced during a study of breast tumors, draining lymph nodes, adjacent tissues (dated by TCRdb to 2015 to 2016). With respect to the entire study: Breast cancer patients provided tumor, adjacent nontumor tissue and axillary lymph nodes, and the study compared the TCR beta repertoires across these three sources. In human breast cancer, the study set out to evaluate how tumor, surrounding tissue and draining lymph node repertoires relate to one another and whether T cells may move between these sites. What the authors observed across the whole study: Tumor and nontumor tissue repertoires were significantly more similar in luminal-like than in basal-like breast cancer. The data were considered consistent with the idea that most tumor T cells come from the lymph node and then expand in tumor tissue. The conclusion that tumor T cells originate in lymph nodes was presented as consistent with a hypothesis rather than as directly demonstrated. Tumors showed preferential V and J gene usage, and their T-cell repertoire diversity fell below that of lymph nodes yet above that of nontumor tissue.

The germline V gene (reference sequence) provides CDR1 SGHKS and CDR2 YYEKEE. Counted from cysteine to phenylalanine, this CDR3 has 15 amino acids. CDR3 DNA is the only sequence kept; it has 45 bases, read in frame from the first base. V is reduced by 4 bases and J by 5 bases, leaving a spacing of 16 bases between them. Lymph node samples came from the axillary draining lymph nodes of breast cancer patients. This clonotype was counted many times. This clone's antigen is unknown. No qualities accompany the bases; no much larger clone lies one base away. Sequenced on an Illumina HiSeq 2000. TCR beta chain libraries were generated through multiplex PCR amplification. High-throughput sequencing was used to analyze the amplified TCR beta chain products. The public reads were reprocessed in TCRdb via fastp at Q25 and MiXCR, keeping in-frame beta chains. One record per CDR3 amino acid sequence lists the most common genes and DNA. The sample records about 230,000 distinct CDR3 sequences, approximately 29% of which are singletons. Clones ranked in the top ten supply around 1.5% of the sample.

The V gene is TRBV5-5 and the J gene is TRBJ2-1, with the D gene uncertain. The TCR sequence derives from a female donor with breast cancer. Some clones in this sample may be carry-over from other donors' samples. Source material: axillary lymph node tissue. The base sequence is TGTGCCAGCAGCCTCAGACTGCCTAGAAACAATGAGCAGTTCTTC. This encodes CASSLRLPRNNEQFF.